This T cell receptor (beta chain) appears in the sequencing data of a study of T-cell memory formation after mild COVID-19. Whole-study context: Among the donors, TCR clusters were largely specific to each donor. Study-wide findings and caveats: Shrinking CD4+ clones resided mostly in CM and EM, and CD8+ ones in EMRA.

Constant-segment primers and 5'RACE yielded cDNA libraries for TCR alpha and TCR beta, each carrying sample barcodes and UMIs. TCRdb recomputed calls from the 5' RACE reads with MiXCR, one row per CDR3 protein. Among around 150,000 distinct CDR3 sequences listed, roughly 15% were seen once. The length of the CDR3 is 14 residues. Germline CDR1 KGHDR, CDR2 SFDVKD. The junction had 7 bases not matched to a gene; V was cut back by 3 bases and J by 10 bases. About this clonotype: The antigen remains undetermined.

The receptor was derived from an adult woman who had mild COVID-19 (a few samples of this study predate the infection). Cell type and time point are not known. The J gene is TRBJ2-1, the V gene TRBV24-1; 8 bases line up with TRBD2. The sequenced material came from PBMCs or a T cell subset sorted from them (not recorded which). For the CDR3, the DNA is TGTGCCACCAGTGATACCGGGAGGGCCAAGGAGCAGTTCTTC. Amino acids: CATSDTGRAKEQFF.